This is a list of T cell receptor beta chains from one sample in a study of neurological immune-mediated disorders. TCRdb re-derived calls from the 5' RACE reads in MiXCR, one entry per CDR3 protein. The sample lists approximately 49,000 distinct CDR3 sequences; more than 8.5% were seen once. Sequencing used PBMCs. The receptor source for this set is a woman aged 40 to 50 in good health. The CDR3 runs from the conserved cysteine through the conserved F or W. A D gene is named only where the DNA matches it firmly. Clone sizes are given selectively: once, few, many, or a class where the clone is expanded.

TGTGCCAGCAGCTTGGGACGGTATAATTCACCCCTCCACTTT	CASSLGRYNSPLHF	-	many	TRBV12-3/TRBV12-4	TRBJ1-6
TGCAGCCTCTCTCCTAGCACAGATACGCAGTATTTT	CSLSPSTDTQYF	-	many	TRBV29-1	TRBJ2-3
TGTGCCAGCAGCCAATTTACGGAGGAGCAGTTCTTC	CASSQFTEEQFF	-	many	TRBV3-1	TRBJ2-1
TGCAGCGTCGCCGACGGGGGAGAGACCCAGTACTTC	CSVADGGETQYF	-	many	TRBV29-1	TRBJ2-5
TGTGCCAGCAGCCAAGAGGGCTCCAGGCCATGCTACACCTTC	CASSQEGSRPCYTF	-	many	TRBV4-2	TRBJ1-2
TGTGCCAGCAGCTCGGACAGGGAACGGGACACTGAAGCTTTCTTT	CASSSDRERDTEAFF	TRBD1	many	TRBV11-1	TRBJ1-1
TGCGCCAGCAGCTTCGAGGGGGTGAACACTGAAGCTTTCTTT	CASSFEGVNTEAFF	-	many	TRBV5-1	TRBJ1-1
TGTGCCAGCAGTACTGACAGAAATCAGCCCCAGCATTTT	CASSTDRNQPQHF	-	many	TRBV6-2/TRBV6-3	TRBJ1-5
TGTGCCATCAGTGAGCCGCGGAATATCTACGGCTACACCTTC	CAISEPRNIYGYTF	-	many	TRBV10-3	TRBJ1-2
TGCGCCAGCAGTGTCAGCGAGGGGGGGGACTATGGCTACACCTTC	CASSVSEGGDYGYTF	-	-	TRBV10-1	TRBJ1-2
TGCGCCAGCAGCTCGTCCGGAGTAGAGGGCCGCACTGAAGCTTTCTTT	CASSSSGVEGRTEAFF	-	many	TRBV5-1	TRBJ1-1
TGTGCCACCGGGGCTGGGCGAGTTGATACGCAGTATTTT	CATGAGRVDTQYF	-	-	TRBV15	TRBJ2-3
TGTGCCAGCAGTGCATGGGGGACAGGTGGCTACACCTTC	CASSAWGTGGYTF	TRBD1	many	TRBV25-1	TRBJ1-2
TGTGCCAGCAACGCGCCGACTAACTATGGCTACACCTTC	CASNAPTNYGYTF	-	many	TRBV12-3/TRBV12-4	TRBJ1-2
TGCGCCAGCAGCTCGGCAATACACGTAAAGAACACTGAAGCTTTCTTT	CASSSAIHVKNTEAFF	-	many	TRBV5-1	TRBJ1-1
TGTGCCATCAGTGAGTCGTCGGGGTCATGGGGTTCTAGGGAGCAGTTCTTC	CAISESSGSWGSREQFF	-	-	TRBV10-3	TRBJ2-1
TGCGCCAGCAGCCAAGATGAGAGATTGAGTGGCTACACCTTC	CASSQDERLSGYTF	-	-	TRBV4-3	TRBJ1-2
TGTGCCAGCAGCTTGATGGGCAGGGCAACGACTGAAGCTTTCTTT	CASSLMGRATTEAFF	-	-	TRBV5-6	TRBJ1-1
TGTGCCAGCAGCTTATCCGGGGGCCGGGAGACCCAGTACTTC	CASSLSGGRETQYF	-	many	TRBV7-3	TRBJ2-5
TGTGCCAGCAGTTTCAGTTACGAGCAGTACTTC	CASSFSYEQYF	-	many	TRBV6-2/TRBV6-3	TRBJ2-7
TGCGCCAGCAGCTTCGGCCCCCGAGGAGAGACCCAGTACTTC	CASSFGPRGETQYF	-	many	TRBV5-1	TRBJ2-5
TGTGCCAGCAGCTTAGGAGGGCGGGTTTGGGCACCCCTCCACTTT	CASSLGGRVWAPLHF	-	few	TRBV7-9	TRBJ1-6